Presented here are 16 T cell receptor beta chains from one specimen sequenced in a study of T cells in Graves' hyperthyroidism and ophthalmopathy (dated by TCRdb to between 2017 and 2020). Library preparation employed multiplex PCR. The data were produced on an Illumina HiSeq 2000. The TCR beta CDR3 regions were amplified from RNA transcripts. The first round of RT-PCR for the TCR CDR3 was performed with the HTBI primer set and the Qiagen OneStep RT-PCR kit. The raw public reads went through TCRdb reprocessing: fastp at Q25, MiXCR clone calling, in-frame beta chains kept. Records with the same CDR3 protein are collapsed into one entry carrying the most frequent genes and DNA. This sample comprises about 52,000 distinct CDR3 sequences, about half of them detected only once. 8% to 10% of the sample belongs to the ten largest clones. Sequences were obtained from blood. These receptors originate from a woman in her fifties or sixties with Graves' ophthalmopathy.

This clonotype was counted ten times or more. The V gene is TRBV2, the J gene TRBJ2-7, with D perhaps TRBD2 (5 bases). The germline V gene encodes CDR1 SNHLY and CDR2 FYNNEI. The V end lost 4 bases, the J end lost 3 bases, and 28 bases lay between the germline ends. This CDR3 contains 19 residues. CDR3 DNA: TGTGCCAGCAGTGGACTATGGCAGGTACCCGTAGCCGTACTCTACGAGCAGTACTTC. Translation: CASSGLWQVPVAVLYEQYF.

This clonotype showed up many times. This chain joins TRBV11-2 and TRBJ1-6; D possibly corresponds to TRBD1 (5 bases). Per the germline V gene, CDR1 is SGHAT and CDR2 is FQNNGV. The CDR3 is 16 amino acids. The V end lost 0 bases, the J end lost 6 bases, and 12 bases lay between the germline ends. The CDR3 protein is CASSLEGGGFNSPLHF. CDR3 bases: TGTGCCAGCAGCTTAGAAGGTGGGGGTTTTAATTCACCCCTCCACTTT.

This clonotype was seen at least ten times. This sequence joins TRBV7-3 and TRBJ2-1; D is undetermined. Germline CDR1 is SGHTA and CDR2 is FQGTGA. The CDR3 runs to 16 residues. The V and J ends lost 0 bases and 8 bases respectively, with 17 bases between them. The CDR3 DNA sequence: TGTGCCAGCAGCTTAACGGCTGGGGTCCCAACCGATGAGCAGTTCTTC. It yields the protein CASSLTAGVPTDEQFF. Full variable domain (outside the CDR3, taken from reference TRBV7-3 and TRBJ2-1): GAGVSQTPSNKVTEKGKYVELRCDPISGHTALYWYRQSLGQGPEFLIYFQGTGAADDSGLPNDRFFAVRPEGSVSTLKIQRTERGDSAVYLCASSLTAGVPTDEQFFGPGTRLTVL.

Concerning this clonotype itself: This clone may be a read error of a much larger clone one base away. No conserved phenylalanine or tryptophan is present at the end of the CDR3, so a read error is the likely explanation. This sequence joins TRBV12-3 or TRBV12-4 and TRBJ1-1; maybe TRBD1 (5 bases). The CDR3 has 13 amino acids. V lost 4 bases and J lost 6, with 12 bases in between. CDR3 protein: CASSSRGGAEAFL. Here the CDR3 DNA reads TGTGCCAGCAGTTCCCGCGGGGGGGCTGAAGCTTTCTTG.

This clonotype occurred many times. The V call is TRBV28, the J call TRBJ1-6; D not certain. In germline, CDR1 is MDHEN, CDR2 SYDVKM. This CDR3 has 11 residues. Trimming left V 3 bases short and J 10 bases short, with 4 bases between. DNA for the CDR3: TGTGCCAGCAGTTTTGGGTCACCCCTCCACTTT. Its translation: CASSFGSPLHF.

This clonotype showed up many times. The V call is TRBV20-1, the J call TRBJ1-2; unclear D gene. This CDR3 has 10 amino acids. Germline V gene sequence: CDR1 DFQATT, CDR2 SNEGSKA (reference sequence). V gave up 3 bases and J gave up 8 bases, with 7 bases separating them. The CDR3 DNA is TGCAGTGCTAGCTTTATGGGCTACACCTTC. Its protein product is CSASFMGYTF.

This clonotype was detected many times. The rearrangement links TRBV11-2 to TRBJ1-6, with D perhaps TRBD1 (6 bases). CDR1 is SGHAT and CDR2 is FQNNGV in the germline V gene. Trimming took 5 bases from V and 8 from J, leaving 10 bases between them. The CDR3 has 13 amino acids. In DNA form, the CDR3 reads TGTGCCAGCAGCCCGGACAGCGATTCACCCCTCCACTTT. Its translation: CASSPDSDSPLHF.

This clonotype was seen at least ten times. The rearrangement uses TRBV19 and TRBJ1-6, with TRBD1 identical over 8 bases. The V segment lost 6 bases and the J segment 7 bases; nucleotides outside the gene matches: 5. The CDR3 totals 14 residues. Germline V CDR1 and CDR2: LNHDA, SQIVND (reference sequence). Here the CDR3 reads CASRQTGVNSPLHF. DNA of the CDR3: TGTGCCAGTAGGCAGACAGGGGTGAATTCACCCCTCCACTTT. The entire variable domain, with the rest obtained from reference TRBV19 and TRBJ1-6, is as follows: DGGITQSPKYLFRKEGQNVTLSCEQNLNHDAMYWYRQDPGQGLRLIYYSQIVNDFQKGDIAEGYSVSREKKESFPLTVTSAQKNPTAFYLCASRQTGVNSPLHFGNGTRLTVT.

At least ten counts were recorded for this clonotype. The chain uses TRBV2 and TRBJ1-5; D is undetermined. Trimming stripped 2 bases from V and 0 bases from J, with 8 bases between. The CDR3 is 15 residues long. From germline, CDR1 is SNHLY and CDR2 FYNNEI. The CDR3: CASSEPGNSNQPQHF. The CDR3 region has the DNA TGTGCCAGCAGTGAACCCGGGAATAGCAATCAGCCCCAGCATTTT.

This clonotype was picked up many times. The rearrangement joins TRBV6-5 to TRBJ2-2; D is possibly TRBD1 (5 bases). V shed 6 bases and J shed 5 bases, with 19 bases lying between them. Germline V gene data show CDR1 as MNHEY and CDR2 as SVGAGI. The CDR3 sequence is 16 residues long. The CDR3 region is CASSQHRLWGTGELFF. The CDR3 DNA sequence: TGTGCCAGCAGCCAACACAGGCTTTGGGGTACCGGGGAGCTGTTTTTT.

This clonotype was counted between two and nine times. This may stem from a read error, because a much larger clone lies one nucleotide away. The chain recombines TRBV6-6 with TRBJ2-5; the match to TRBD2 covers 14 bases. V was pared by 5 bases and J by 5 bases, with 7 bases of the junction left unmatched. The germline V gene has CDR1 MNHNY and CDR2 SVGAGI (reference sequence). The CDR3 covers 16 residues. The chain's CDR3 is CASSRLAGGLGETQYF. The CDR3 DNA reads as TGTGCCAGCAGTCGACTAGCGGGGGGGCTAGGGGAGACCCAGTACTTC.

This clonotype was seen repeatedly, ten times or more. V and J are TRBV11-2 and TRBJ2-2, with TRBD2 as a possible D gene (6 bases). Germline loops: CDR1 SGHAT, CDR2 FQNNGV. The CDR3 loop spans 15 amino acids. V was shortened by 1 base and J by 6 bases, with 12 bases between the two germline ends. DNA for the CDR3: TGTGCCAGCAGCTTAGTGTTAGGAGGGGCCGGGGAGCTGTTTTTT. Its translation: CASSLVLGGAGELFF.

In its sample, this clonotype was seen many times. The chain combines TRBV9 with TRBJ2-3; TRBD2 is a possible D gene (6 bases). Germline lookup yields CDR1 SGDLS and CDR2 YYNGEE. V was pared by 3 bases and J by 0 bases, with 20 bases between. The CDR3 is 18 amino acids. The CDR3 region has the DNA TGTGCCAGCAGCGAGTTGGAGGGGCCGGTCTCTAGCACAGATACGCAGTATTTT. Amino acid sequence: CASSELEGPVSSTDTQYF.

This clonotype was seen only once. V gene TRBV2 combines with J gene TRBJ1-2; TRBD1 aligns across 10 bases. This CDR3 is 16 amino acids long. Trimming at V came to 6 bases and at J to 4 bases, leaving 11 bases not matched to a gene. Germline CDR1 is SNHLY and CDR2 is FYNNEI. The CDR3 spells CASSGTGDKLGYGYTF. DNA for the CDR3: TGTGCCAGCAGCGGGACAGGGGATAAATTGGGCTATGGCTACACCTTC.

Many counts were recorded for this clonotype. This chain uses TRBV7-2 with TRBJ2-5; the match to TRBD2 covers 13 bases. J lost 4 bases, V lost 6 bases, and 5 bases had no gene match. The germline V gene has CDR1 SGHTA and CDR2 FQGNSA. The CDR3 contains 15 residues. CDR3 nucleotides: TGTGCCAGCAGGGGGACTAGCGGGAATCTAGAGACCCAGTACTTC. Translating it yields CASRGTSGNLETQYF.

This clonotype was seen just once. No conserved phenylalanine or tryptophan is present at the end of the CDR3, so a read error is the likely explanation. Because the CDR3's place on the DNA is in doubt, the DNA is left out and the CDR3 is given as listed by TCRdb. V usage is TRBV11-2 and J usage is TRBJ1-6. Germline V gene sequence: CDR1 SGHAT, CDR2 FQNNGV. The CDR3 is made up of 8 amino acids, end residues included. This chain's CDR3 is CASSRITS.